Sequencing of this TCR beta chain was carried out in a study of blood T cell repertoires in COVID-19. Germline V gene lookup returns CDR1 MNHEY and CDR2 SVGAGI. V was shortened by 9 bases and J by 8 bases, with 7 bases between the two germline ends. The CDR3 runs 10 residues. Sequencing was performed with immunoSEQ multiplex PCR; in TCRdb, only in-frame clones are kept and a portion is missing. Of 200,000 or so clones in the sample, 70% to 85% are singletons; the top ten hold 6% to 8%. The chain carries TRBV6-5 and TRBJ2-2; D is ambiguous. This TCR was sampled from a human donor with acute or convalescent COVID-19. The donor label of this sample is uncertain. The sequenced sample consisted of peripheral blood. This CDR3 is CASISGELFF. The DNA for the CDR3 is TGTGCCAGTATCTCTGGGGAGCTGTTTTTT.